This T cell receptor beta chain was sequenced for a study of T cells after posttransplantation cyclophosphamide. This clone was recorded only once. Its specificity is not known. Sequencing used immunoSEQ multiplex PCR; TCRdb keeps in-frame clones, though not all of them. The table shows under 3,500 clones, with around 75% occurring only once. Germline CDR1 is LNHDA and CDR2 is SQIVND (reference sequence). The V end was cut by 4 bases, the J end by 2 bases, with 8 bases between. The CDR3 is 13 amino acids. Study-wide results and caveats: TRB clonality was highly associated with recipient CMV seropositivity and reactivation. Later post-transplant blood repertoires were often dominated by donor CD8+ memory clones. TRB overlap between skin or GI tissue T cells and blood was limited.

The specimen was PBMCs. The gene calls are TRBV19 and TRBJ2-5; possible D gene TRBD1, 5 bases. This receptor was taken from a man aged 30 to 39 with a blood cancer, CMV-positive, and with a related stem cell donor. This CDR3 is CASSTQGQETQYF. In nucleotides, the CDR3 is TGTGCCAGTAGTACGCAGGGACAAGAGACCCAGTACTTC.